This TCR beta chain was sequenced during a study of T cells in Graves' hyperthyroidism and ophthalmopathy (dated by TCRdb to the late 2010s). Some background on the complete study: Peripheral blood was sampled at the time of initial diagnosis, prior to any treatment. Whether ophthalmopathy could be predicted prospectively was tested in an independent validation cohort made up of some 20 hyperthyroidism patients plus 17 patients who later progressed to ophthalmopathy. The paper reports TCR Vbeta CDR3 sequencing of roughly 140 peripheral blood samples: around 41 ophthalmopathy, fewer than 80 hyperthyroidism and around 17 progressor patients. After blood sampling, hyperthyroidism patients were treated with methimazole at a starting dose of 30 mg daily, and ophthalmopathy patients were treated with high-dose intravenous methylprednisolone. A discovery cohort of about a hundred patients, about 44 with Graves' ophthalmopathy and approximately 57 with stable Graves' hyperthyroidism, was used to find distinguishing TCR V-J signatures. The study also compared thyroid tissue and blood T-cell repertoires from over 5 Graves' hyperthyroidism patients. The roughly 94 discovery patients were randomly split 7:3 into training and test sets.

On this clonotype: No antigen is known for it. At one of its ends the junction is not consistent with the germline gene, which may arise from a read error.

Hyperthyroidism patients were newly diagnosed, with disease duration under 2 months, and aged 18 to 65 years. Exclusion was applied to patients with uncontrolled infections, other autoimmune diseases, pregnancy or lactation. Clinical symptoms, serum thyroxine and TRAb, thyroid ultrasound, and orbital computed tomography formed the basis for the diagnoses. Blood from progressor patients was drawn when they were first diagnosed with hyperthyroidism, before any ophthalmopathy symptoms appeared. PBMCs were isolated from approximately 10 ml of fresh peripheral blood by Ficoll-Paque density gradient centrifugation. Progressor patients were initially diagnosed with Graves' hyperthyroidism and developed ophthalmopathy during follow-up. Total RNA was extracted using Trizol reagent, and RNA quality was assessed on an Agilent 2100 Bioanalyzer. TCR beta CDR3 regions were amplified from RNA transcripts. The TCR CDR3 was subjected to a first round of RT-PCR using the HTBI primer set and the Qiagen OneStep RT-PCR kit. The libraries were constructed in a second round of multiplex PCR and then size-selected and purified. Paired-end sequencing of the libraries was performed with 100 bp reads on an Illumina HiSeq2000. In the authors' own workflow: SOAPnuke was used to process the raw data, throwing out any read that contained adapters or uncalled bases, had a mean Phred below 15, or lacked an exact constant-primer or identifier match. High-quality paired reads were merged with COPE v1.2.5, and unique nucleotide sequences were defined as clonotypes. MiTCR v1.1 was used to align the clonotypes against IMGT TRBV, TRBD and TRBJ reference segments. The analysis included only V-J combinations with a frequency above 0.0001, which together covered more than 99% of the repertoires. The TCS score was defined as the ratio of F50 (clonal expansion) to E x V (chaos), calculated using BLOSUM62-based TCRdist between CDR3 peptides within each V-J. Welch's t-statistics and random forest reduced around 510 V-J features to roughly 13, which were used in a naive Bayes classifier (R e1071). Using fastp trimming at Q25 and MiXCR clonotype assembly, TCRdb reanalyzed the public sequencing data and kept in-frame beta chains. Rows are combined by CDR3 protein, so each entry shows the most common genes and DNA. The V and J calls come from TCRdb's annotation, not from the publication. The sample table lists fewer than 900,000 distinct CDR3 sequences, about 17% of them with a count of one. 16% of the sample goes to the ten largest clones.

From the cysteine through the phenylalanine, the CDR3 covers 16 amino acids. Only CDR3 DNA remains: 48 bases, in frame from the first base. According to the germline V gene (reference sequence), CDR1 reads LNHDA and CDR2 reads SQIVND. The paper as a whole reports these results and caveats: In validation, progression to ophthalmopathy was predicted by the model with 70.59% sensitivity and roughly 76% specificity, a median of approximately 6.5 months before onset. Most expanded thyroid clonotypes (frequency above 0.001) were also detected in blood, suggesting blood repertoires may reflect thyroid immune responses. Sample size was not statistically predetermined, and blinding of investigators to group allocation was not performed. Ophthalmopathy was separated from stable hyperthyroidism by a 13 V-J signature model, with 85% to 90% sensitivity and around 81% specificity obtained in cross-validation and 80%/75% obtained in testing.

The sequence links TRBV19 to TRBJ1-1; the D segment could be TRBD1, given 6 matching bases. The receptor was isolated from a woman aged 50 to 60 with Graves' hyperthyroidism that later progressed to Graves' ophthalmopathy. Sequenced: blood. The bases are TGTGCCTGTAGTATAGTCACCTCAGGGGAAAAGACTGAAGCTTTCTTT. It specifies CACSIVTSGEKTEAFF.